This T cell receptor beta chain was identified during a study of cytomegalovirus exposure and HLA in healthy donors (dated by TCRdb to 2016 to 2017). Some background on the complete study: The 650 to 800 repertoires of the first cohort and the roughly 110 validation repertoires were produced on the same platform, according to a later analysis. To predict cytomegalovirus infection status, the study brought together high-throughput TCR immunosequencing, statistical association of individual TCRs with disease status, and machine learning. The study aimed to test whether cataloging public T cell receptors could reveal signatures of past pathogen exposure. In addition to the first cohort of 666 subjects, a separate validation cohort of 100 to 150 different subjects was used. General findings and caveats noted by the study authors: In vitro tests confirmed that a few of the cytomegalovirus-associated TCR beta chains recognize cytomegalovirus antigens. Most TCR sequences were seen in very few donors, while some public TCRs were found in many individuals. In the study, approximately 150 TCR beta chains were listed as associated with cytomegalovirus. According to the authors, the approach could potentially be generalized to other disease states and immunological phenotypes. The classifier was reported to diagnose cytomegalovirus status with high specificity and sensitivity in both the original and validation cohorts. Subsequent analysis determined that TCRs grouped into clusters in the first cohort also showed a tendency toward co-occurrence across the 120 or so validation repertoires, and 94% of cluster scores exceeded 0. All 120 or so repertoires were used to score co-occurrence in the validation cohort in a later analysis, because that analysis had no HLA typing for the cohort.

A note on this clone: What antigen it recognizes has not been identified. Base qualities are not recorded, but no much larger clone differs from it by a single base.

At the junction V is shortened by 4 bases and J by 7 bases, with 17 bases in between. Its CDR3 holds 15 amino acids, cysteine through phenylalanine. The sequence is cut down to CDR3 DNA, 45 bases in frame from base 1. Sequences MNHEY (CDR1) and SVGAGI (CDR2) are obtained from the germline V gene. The donors were included in the validation cohort of 130 or so subjects, a group kept apart from the roughly 670-subject first cohort. The library was made by the immunoSEQ multiplex PCR assay. On the study's bioinformatics: A statistical classification framework was built to diagnose cytomegalovirus status from the catalog of TCR beta chain sequences. The source is immuneACCESS, and TCRdb retained only in-frame sequences with V and J called. Part of the clones is not carried over; for the studies checked, unresolved V genes explain less than half of this, and the remainder is unexplained. That table furnishes V, J and clone size, whereas the DNA furnished D and trimming. The sample table lists 90,000 or so clones, roughly 96% of them with a count of one. Around 0.78% of the sample rests with the top ten.

Recombination connected TRBV6-5 to TRBJ2-1; tentative D gene TRBD1, with 6 bases matching. This clonotype was obtained from a young man in good health and CMV-seronegative. The specimen was PBMCs. The CDR3 reads CASSSTDSPRNEQFF. DNA sequence: TGTGCCAGCAGTTCCACGGACAGCCCTCGGAATGAGCAGTTCTTC.